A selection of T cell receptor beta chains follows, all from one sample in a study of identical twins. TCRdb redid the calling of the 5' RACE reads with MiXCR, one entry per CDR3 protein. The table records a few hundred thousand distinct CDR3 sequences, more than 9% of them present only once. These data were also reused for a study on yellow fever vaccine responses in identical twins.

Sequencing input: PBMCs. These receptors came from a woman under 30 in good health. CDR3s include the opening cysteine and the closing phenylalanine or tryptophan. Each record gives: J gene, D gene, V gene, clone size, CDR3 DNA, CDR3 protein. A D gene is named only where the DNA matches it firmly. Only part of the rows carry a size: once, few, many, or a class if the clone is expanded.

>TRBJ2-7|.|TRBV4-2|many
TGTGCCAGCAGCCAAGCCCGGACGGAGTGGGACGAGCAGTACTTC
CASSQARTEWDEQYF
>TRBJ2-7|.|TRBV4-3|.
TGCGCCAGCAGCCAAGAAATTCCCTACGAGCAGTACTTC
CASSQEIPYEQYF
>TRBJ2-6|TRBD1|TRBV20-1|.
TGCAGTGTTCAGATGACAGGGGCTGTCTCTGGGGCCAACGTCCTGACTTTC
CSVQMTGAVSGANVLTF
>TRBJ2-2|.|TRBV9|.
TGTGCCAGCAGCCCATTTGGGGGCAGCACCGGGGAGCTGTTTTTT
CASSPFGGSTGELFF
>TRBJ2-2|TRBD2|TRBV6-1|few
TGTGCCAGCAGTCTAGCCAGCGGGGGCCCGCGGACCGGGGAGCTGTTTTTT
CASSLASGGPRTGELFF
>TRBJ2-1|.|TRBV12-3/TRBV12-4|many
TGTGCCAGCAGTTTTTCAGGGGCCAATGAGCAGTTCTTC
CASSFSGANEQFF
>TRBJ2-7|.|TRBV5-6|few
TGTGCCAGCAGCTTCAGGTGGGATTACGAGCAGTACTTC
CASSFRWDYEQYF
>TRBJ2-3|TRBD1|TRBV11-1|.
TGTGCCAGCAGCTTAGCGACCGGGACAGCAGAGACTATCACAGATACGCAGTATTTT
CASSLATGTAETITDTQYF
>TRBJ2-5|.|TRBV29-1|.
TGCAGCGTGGACCGGCAGAGGGGCCAGACCCAGTACTTC
CSVDRQRGQTQYF
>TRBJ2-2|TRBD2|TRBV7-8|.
TGTGCCAGCAGCCCAACGCGACTAGCGGGCCCTAACACCGGGGAGCTGTTTTTT
CASSPTRLAGPNTGELFF
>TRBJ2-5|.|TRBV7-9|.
TGTGCCAGCAGCCTAGTGGGGGCCCGAGAGACCCAGTACTTC
CASSLVGARETQYF
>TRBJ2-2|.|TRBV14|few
TGTGCCAGCAGCCAAGCGAGGGCCGGGGAGCTGTTTTTT
CASSQARAGELFF
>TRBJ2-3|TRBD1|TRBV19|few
TGTGCCAGTAGGACACCAGGGACAGGGTTTTCGGATACGCAGTATTTT
CASRTPGTGFSDTQYF
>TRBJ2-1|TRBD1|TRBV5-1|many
TGCGCCAGCAGCTTGTTGGACAGGGGCTCCTACAATGAGCAGTTCTTC
CASSLLDRGSYNEQFF
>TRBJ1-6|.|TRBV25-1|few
TGTGCCAGCAGTGAGACCGGGGTAAATTCACCCCTCCACTTT
CASSETGVNSPLHF
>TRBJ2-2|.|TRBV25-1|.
TGTGCCAGCAGCTGGGGGCAGCTCGGCGGGGAGCTGTTTTTT
CASSWGQLGGELFF
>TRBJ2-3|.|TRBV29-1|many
TGCAGCGTTGAGGTGGGGGCAGATACGCAGTATTTT
CSVEVGADTQYF
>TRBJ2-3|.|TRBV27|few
TGTGCCAGCAACAGTCTCGGAGATACGCAGTATTTT
CASNSLGDTQYF
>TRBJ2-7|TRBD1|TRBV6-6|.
TGTGCCAGCGGCCGGGACAGCCTATACGAGCAGTACTTC
CASGRDSLYEQYF
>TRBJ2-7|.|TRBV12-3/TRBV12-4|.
TGTGCCAGCAGGCAAGTGGGCGAGCAGTACTTC
CASRQVGEQYF
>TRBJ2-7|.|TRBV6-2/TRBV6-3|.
TGTGCCAGCAGTTCGATACGACAGGAGCAGTACTTC
CASSSIRQEQYF
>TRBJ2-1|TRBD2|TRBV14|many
TGTGCCAGCAGCCTTCCTAGCGGGGGTTACAATGAGCAGTTCTTC
CASSLPSGGYNEQFF
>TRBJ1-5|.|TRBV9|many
TGTGCCAGCAGCGAGCAGACAGCGGTCGTTTGTATTAGGAATCAGCCCCAGCATTTT
CASSEQTAVVCIRNQPQHF
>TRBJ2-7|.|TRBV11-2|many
TGTGCCAGCAGCCTGGAGACCGGGAGACAAAGGGTGTTCCCTGGGTACGAGCAGTACTTC
CASSLETGRQRVFPGYEQYF
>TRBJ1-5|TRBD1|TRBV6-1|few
TGTGCCAGCAGTGAAAGCGGGACAGGGAGTCAGCCCCAGCATTTT
CASSESGTGSQPQHF
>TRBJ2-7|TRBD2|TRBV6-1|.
TGTGCCAGCAGCGAAACGGGGGGAGACTACGAGCAGTACTTC
CASSETGGDYEQYF